This T cell receptor (beta chain) comes out of a study of shared clonotypes between healthy human individuals. It was roughly 330 ng DNA, about 30,000 T cell genomes, that went into each replicate PCR of unsorted PBMC. Here immunoSEQ multiplex PCR was the method, and the copy in TCRdb shows in-frame clones only, minus some. The data hold hundreds of thousands of clones, with 70% to 80% observed a single time. To note about this clone: A read error is likely here: a far larger clone is one base away.

The CDR3 loop spans 15 amino acids. V lost 0 bases, J lost 2 bases, and 11 bases lay in between. Looked up from germline, CDR1 is GTSNPN and CDR2 is SVGIG (reference sequence). The V gene is TRBV30, the J gene TRBJ1-5; D is unclear. The sequenced sample was PBMCs. The TCR comes from a middle-aged woman in good health. Some clones in this sample may be carry-over from other donors' samples. The CDR3 here is CAWSVSISGNQPQHF. CDR3 nucleotide sequence: TGTGCCTGGAGTGTATCCATATCAGGCAATCAGCCCCAGCATTTT.